This TCR beta chain is from a study of cytomegalovirus exposure and HLA in healthy donors. This clone has only a few counts. Its cognate antigen is unknown. The PCR used 60 Vbeta and 13 Jbeta primers. Measured with immunoSEQ multiplex PCR; TCRdb has only the in-frame clones, and not every one. The data contain approximately 160,000 clones, roughly three quarters of them singletons. Unmatched junction bases numbered 12, after V lost 5 bases and J lost 3 bases. Germline-derived CDR1 and CDR2 are SGHTA and FQGNSA. CDR3 length equals 16 residues. Findings of the study overall: A missense variant in DCLRE1C was later tied to TCR beta V- and J-gene trimming.

The sample consisted of PBMCs. This TCR was recovered from a male donor in good health and CMV-seropositive. The chain couples TRBV7-2 to TRBJ2-7, with TRBD1 identical over 8 bases. The CDR3 bases are TGTGCCAGCAGCCCTAGGTCCCTGACAGGGGTCTACGAGCAGTACTTC. Amino acid sequence: CASSPRSLTGVYEQYF.